Given below is one T cell receptor beta chain in context. Its antigen remains unidentified. Clones were read by immunoSEQ multiplex PCR, and TCRdb kept only the in-frame ones, dropping some. The table shows about 92,000 clones, with 60% to 70% occurring only once. This sample was included in a study of shared clonotypes between healthy human individuals. Looking at the study overall: Per donor, CD8 memory used one plate, CD8 naive used two, CD4 memory used three and CD4 naive used three. The study, taken as a whole, reports: Clonotypes not shared had lower generation probabilities than those common to all four donors.

J lost 2 bases, V lost 9 bases, and 7 bases had no gene match. CDR3 length equals 14 residues. From germline, CDR1 is ENHRY and CDR2 SYGVKD. The clonotype originates from a man aged 25 to 40 in good health. Specimen: memory CD8+ T cells sorted from blood. Subset: CD45RO+ cells pooled with CCR7-negative TemRA cells. V is TRBV10-3 and J is TRBJ2-3; the match to TRBD2 covers 8 bases. For the CDR3, the DNA is TGTGCCATAAGTAATAGCGGGACCACAGATACGCAGTATTTT. This gives the protein CAISNSGTTDTQYF.